The sequence of this T cell receptor (beta chain) was determined in a study of cytomegalovirus exposure and HLA in healthy donors. Study-wide results and caveats: Among the CMV-associated chains, a few were confirmed in vitro as specific for CMV antigens.

Germline CDR1 reads KGHSH; CDR2 reads LQKENI. The CDR3 totals 16 residues. Trimming shortened V by 2 bases and J by 3 bases, and 16 bases separated the two germline ends. To note about this clone: The target antigen is unknown.

The donors were part of the validation cohort, which consisted of 120 subjects and was separate from the first cohort of 666 subjects. Profiling relied on immunoSEQ multiplex PCR, and the TCRdb table lists in-frame clones only, not all of them. The data show around 300,000 clones, 88% seen once. The genes are TRBV18 and TRBJ1-1; no clear D gene. This sequence originates from a man younger than 45 in good health and CMV-seronegative. The sequenced material came from PBMCs. The CDR3 sequence: CASSPGRSSLDTEAFF. In DNA, the CDR3 is TGTGCCAGCTCACCAGGGAGGTCTTCGCTCGACACTGAAGCTTTCTTT.